The sequence of this T cell receptor beta chain was determined in a study of cytomegalovirus exposure and HLA in healthy donors (TCRdb year 2017). With regard to the full study: An earlier analysis of some 550 of the donors reported about 290 Gb of sequence data and around 110 million unique TCR beta sequences from 150 million to 200 million T cells. About 330 gigabases of sequencing data and 75 million to 85 million unique TCR sequences made up an early release that covered about 640 HLA-typed donors. Of the approximately 370 genotyped donors, 75% to 85% were placed in the genetic ancestry cluster associated with self-reported Caucasian donors. The study aimed to test whether signatures of past pathogen exposure could be identified by cataloging public T cell receptors. The T cell repertoires of 670 or so subjects were profiled by immunosequencing and related to cytomegalovirus serostatus. A separate validation cohort of 100 to 150 different subjects was used in addition to the approximately 640-subject first cohort. High-throughput TCR immunosequencing, statistical association of individual TCRs with disease status, and machine learning were combined to predict cytomegalovirus infection status. A later analysis re-analyzed previously published TCR beta repertoires from 660 or so donors and added high-resolution HLA genotyping to study TCR occurrence patterns. In the later analysis, no new phenotypic data were used to find candidate immune exposures; instead, reliance was placed on TCR beta sequences and their occurrence across donors. In an earlier analysis of roughly 600 of the donors, high-throughput TCR beta sequencing was used to judge whether each TCR beta V gene segment behaved as functional or pseudogenic. Alongside the repertoire data, information on donor age, sex, ethnicity and CMV serostatus was compiled. A later genetic analysis used genome-wide SNP genotypes for about three fifths of the 666 donors, treating that subset as a discovery cohort. All discovery cohort repertoires had been generated on a single sequencing platform. Both class I and class II loci were covered by HLA typing, at four-digit resolution. The number of donors typed differed by locus, with about 629-640 for A, B, C, DRB1 and DQB1, approximately 500 for DQA1, about 610 for DPA1, and some 470 for DPB1. About five DR-DQ haplotypes were handled as single units for association and clustering, since linkage in the cohort was strong. On average, roughly 240,000 unique TCR beta nucleotide sequences were sequenced per donor among about 400 genotyped donors of the cohort, with 15% to 20% of those sequences being non-productive.

The library was prepared using the immunoSEQ multiplex PCR assay. The multiplex PCR relied on a mix of 60 forward primers for TCR Vbeta segments and 13 reverse primers for TCR Jbeta segments. The CDR3 region of rearranged TCR beta genes was amplified from genomic DNA by a multiplex PCR assay. The amplified TCR beta libraries were sequenced on the Illumina HiSeq System as 87-base-pair reads. Concerning the study's data processing: Across the 640 or so repertoires, a later analysis counted roughly 84 million unique TCR beta chains, 9.5 million to 13 million of which were shared by at least two donors. Raw reads were error-corrected and collapsed into unique sequences with a nearest-neighbor algorithm that merged closely related sequences to remove PCR and sequencing errors. Alignment of CDR3 sequences to IMGT reference sequences was used to assign V, D and J gene segments. For a sequence to be retained, a match of at least six nucleotides to both a V gene segment and a J gene segment was required. A rearrangement counted as productive if the CDR3 had no stop codons and remained in frame with V and J, and every other rearrangement counted as non-productive. CDR3 was defined according to IMGT convention as the region running from the second conserved V-encoded cysteine to the conserved J-encoded phenylalanine. The earlier analysis of about 610 of the donors excluded sequences that lacked an unambiguous match to a single V gene segment. An earlier analysis of just under 600 of the donors called V segments functional above 56.7% productive rearrangements and segregating when the between-donor standard deviation exceeded 5%. To diagnose cytomegalovirus status from the catalog of TCR beta chain sequences, a statistical classification framework was built. A later analysis assigned V and J genes by comparing TCR nucleotide sequences with IMGT/GENE-DB human TR gene sequences. The TCRdist pipeline was used in a later analysis to assign CDR3 sequences and most-parsimonious VDJ recombination scenarios. A later analysis defined each TCR beta chain by its CDR3 amino acid sequence plus V-gene family, and excluded reads lacking a unique V-gene family. A later analysis removed 600 or so highly shared, low-generation-probability nucleotide sequences to deal with suspected cross-contamination and a sequencing artifact. In a later analysis, a clonal expansion index was calculated for each public chain from normalized within-repertoire ranks of inferred template counts. Generation probabilities in a later analysis came from a VDJ recombination model fitted to out-of-frame rearrangements, and those results were checked against IGoR. In a later analysis, hypergeometric tests were used to score TCR-TCR, TCR-HLA and TCR-CMV co-occurrence, with a repertoire-size bias correction applied to TCR pairs. To estimate false discovery rates, a later analysis permuted the HLA or CMV assignments 20 times. In a later analysis, co-occurring TCRs were grouped using DBSCAN, and TCRdist sequence similarity was added for clustering within HLA-allele-positive subsets. Repertoires with fewer than 30,000 or more than 120,000 public chains, plus five repertoires with anomalous nucleotide sharing, were excluded from co-occurrence clustering. TCRdb obtained this table from immuneACCESS and retained in-frame rearrangements with V and J assigned. These tables miss some clones; where compared with another copy, unresolved V genes account for less than half of the shortfall, and the remainder is unexplained. From that table come the V and J calls and clone size; the DNA was used to work out D and trimming. For this sample the table gives 150,000 to 200,000 clones, of which around four fifths were detected only once. The top ten constitute roughly 1.3% of the sample.

As for this clone: There is no known antigen for this receptor. Base quality data are lacking; no much larger clone is found one base away.

Findings and caveats that apply to the study as a whole: Because the 87-base-pair reads could not distinguish some IMGT-functional V segments, including TRBV6-2 and TRBV6-3, those segments were excluded. The only immune exposure information available for the cohort was CMV serostatus. The study gave a list of 150 to 200 TCR beta chains associated with cytomegalovirus. A later analysis associated roughly 17,000 TCR beta sequences with specific HLA alleles at a false discovery rate of 0.05. In vitro tests confirmed that a few of the cytomegalovirus-associated TCR beta chains recognize cytomegalovirus antigens. In an earlier analysis of 450 to 750 of the donors, most TCR beta V segments appeared in productive rearrangements about 90% or about 30% of the time, broadly matching IMGT annotations. A further reported finding was that TCR beta sequences accurately predicted the HLA-A and HLA-B alleles for most subjects in the first cohort. The authors suggested that the approach could potentially be generalized to other disease states and immunological phenotypes. Most CMV-associated TCR beta chains appeared to be HLA-restricted in a later analysis, and the HLA associations seemed to be driven largely by CMV exposure. The cohort was sequenced for TCR beta chains only, and without alpha or paired-chain data the features that could be detected were limited. In a later analysis, HLA-associated TCR beta chains showed more clonal expansion and lower generation probabilities than non-associated chains that were equally common. Most TCR sequences were observed very rarely across donors, whereas some public TCRs were present in many individuals. A later analysis reported that several top co-occurrence clusters appeared linked to parvovirus B19, influenza, CMV and Epstein-Barr virus. In a later genetic analysis, fewer N-insertions in productive TCRs were reported among donors in an Asian-associated ancestry cluster than the roughly 700-donor mean. Sequencing depth was assumed to be roughly uniform across donors in the presence/absence analyses, though that assumption may not hold. Because HLA typing was missing for some donors at each locus, association tests included only the typed subset. The earlier analysis of some 560 of the donors excluded about 16 rarely observed V segments, including chromosome 9 orphons, because counts were too low. A later analysis found that TCR association rates varied across HLA loci, with DRB1 alleles showing the most associated TCRs and HLA-C alleles the fewest. In both the original and validation cohorts, the classifier was reported to diagnose cytomegalovirus status with high specificity and sensitivity. Strong co-occurrence of HLA alleles, especially DR and DQ, made assigning TCR associations to individual alleles difficult. A cluster of highly shared sequence variants was judged likely to represent a technical artifact of the sequencing pipeline. An association between a missense DCLRE1C variant and V-gene and J-gene trimming of TCR beta chains was found in a later genetic analysis and replicated in an independent cohort. Linkage disequilibrium might explain the correlated functional status among segregating V segments, but an unknown experimental factor could not be ruled out.

CDR1 and CDR2 were assigned from the germline V gene (reference sequence) as GTSNPN and SVGIG. V lost 3 bases and J lost 1 base; the stretch between them is 22 bases long. The CDR3 runs 18 amino acids, cysteine and phenylalanine included. CDR3 DNA is the only sequence kept; it has 54 bases, read in frame from the first base. The cohort consisted of 600 to 700 healthy bone marrow donors. At the time of sampling, every cohort member was nominally healthy, though immune exposures that went unrecorded were likely present. The donor tested CMV seronegative, placing the donor among the 352 seronegative members of the cohort. Every donor gave a peripheral blood sample, and the peripheral blood mononuclear cells from that sample were used for TCR beta sequencing. The Qiagen DNeasy Blood Extraction Kit was used to extract genomic DNA from the blood cell samples.

This chain is built from TRBV30 and TRBJ1-5; the D gene is perhaps TRBD1, from 6 matching bases. Specimen: PBMCs. The source of this sequence is a man aged 30 to 45 in good health and CMV-seronegative. The nucleotide sequence is TGTGCCTGGAGCGACGGACAGAAAGGGGGATTAAGCAATCAGCCCCAGCATTTT. Protein translation: CAWSDGQKGGLSNQPQHF.